These 10 T cell receptor beta chains originate from one sample sequenced in a study of a mutant IDH1 vaccine in newly diagnosed glioma. This table comes from immunoSEQ multiplex PCR, and its TCRdb copy is limited to in-frame clones, with some not included. The table records some 23,000 clones, 93% of them present only once. Time point given: baseline, week 1 (first vaccination visit). As to treatment: pre-vaccination baseline after standard-of-care therapy. Sequenced material: PBMCs, taken from a glioma patient treated with radiotherapy, temozolomide or both. The receptor source for this set is a man between 40 and 49 years old with glioma.

As DNA, the CDR3 is TGTGCTAGTGGTTCGGACAGGCGGGATGCCCGCTACGAGCAGTACTTC. The encoded protein is CASGSDRRDARYEQYF. The gene calls are TRBV12-5 and TRBJ2-7; D might be TRBD1 (7 bases). With 4 bases removed from V and 3 bases from J, the gap between germline ends came to 19 bases. The CDR3 is made up of 16 amino acids. Germline CDR1 and CDR2: LGHNT and FRNRAP.

The chain combines TRBV19 with TRBJ1-5, with no clear D. The CDR3 has 15 residues. Germline lookup yields CDR1 LNHDA and CDR2 SQIVND (reference sequence). V shed 3 bases and J shed 7 bases, with 16 bases lying between them. The CDR3 protein is CASSMVARRGQPQHF. The CDR3, as DNA: TGTGCCAGTAGTATGGTGGCACGACGGGGACAGCCCCAGCATTTT.

The chain combines TRBV6-4 with TRBJ2-6; 7 bases are a match to TRBD1. Trimming at V came to 5 bases and at J to 2 bases, leaving 3 bases not matched to a gene. Per the germline V gene, CDR1 is MRHNA and CDR2 is SNTAGT. This CDR3 has 15 residues. CDR3 DNA: TGTGCCAGCAGTCCTGACAGGGCTGGGGCCAACGTCCTGACTTTC. Amino acid sequence: CASSPDRAGANVLTF.

This rearrangement joins TRBV7-9 to TRBJ2-2; D may be TRBD2 (6 bases). Germline assignment: CDR1 SEHNR and CDR2 FQNEAQ (reference sequence). V gave up 5 bases and J gave up 1 base, with 14 bases separating them. This CDR3 has 16 residues. Written as DNA, the CDR3 is TGTGCCAGCAGCCCGCCGGCGGGGCGGAACACCGGGGAGCTGTTTTTT. Encoded protein: CASSPPAGRNTGELFF. The full variable domain, its missing parts supplied by reference TRBV7-9 and TRBJ2-2, is DTGVSQNPRHKITKRGQNVTFRCDPISEHNRLYWYRQTLGQGPEFLTYFQNEAQLEKSRLLSDRFSAERPKGSFSTLEIQRTEQGDSAMYLCASSPPAGRNTGELFFGEGSRLTVL.

J is TRBJ1-2 and V is TRBV19, with D perhaps TRBD1 (6 bases). This CDR3 spans 14 amino acids. The V end lost 2 bases, the J end lost 4 bases, and 11 bases lay between the germline ends. CDR1 is LNHDA, CDR2 SQIVND, per germline (reference sequence). The CDR3 bases are TGTGCCAGTAGTATAAGGGGGTCCGGCTATGGCTACACCTTC. It yields the protein CASSIRGSGYGYTF.

The chain carries TRBV15 and TRBJ1-2, with 8 bases that match TRBD1. The ends lost 0 bases at V and 4 bases at J; junction bases unmatched: 4. The CDR3 is 15 amino acids. Germline loops: CDR1 LNHNV, CDR2 YYDKDF (reference sequence). The CDR3 spells CATSRERQGSYGYTF. Here the CDR3 DNA reads TGTGCCACCAGCAGAGAAAGACAGGGGAGCTATGGCTACACCTTC.

The genes are TRBV7-9 and TRBJ2-7; a possible D gene is TRBD1 (6 bases). The V and J ends lost 6 bases and 2 bases respectively, with 11 bases between them. CDR3 length: 13 amino acids. Germline lookup yields CDR1 SEHNR and CDR2 FQNEAQ (reference sequence). The CDR3 here is CASRAEGAYEQYF. In nucleotides, the CDR3 is TGTGCCAGCAGAGCCGAGGGGGCCTACGAGCAGTACTTC.

The V and J genes are TRBV13 and TRBJ2-2; 12 bases align to TRBD1. The CDR3 consists of 19 residues. Losses at the gene ends were 2 bases for V and 6 bases for J; bases not matched to a gene: 13. Germline CDR1 is PRHDT and CDR2 is FYEKMQ (reference sequence). CDR3 residues: CASSLSHRDRGRRSGELFF. CDR3 nucleotides: TGTGCCAGCAGCTTAAGCCACCGGGACAGGGGGCGCAGGTCCGGGGAGCTGTTTTTT.

The V and J genes are TRBV7-9 and TRBJ2-5, with 8 bases that match TRBD1. CDR1 is SEHNR and CDR2 is FQNEAQ in the germline V gene (reference sequence). This CDR3 comprises 13 residues. Trimming at V came to 6 bases and at J to 7 bases, leaving 7 bases not matched to a gene. The DNA of the CDR3 is TGTGCCAGCAGGTTTCAGGGGGCTGCGACCCAGTACTTC. Protein: CASRFQGAATQYF.

J is TRBJ1-2 and V is TRBV7-9; D gene unclear. Per germline, CDR1 SEHNR and CDR2 FQNEAQ (reference sequence). V lost 5 bases and J 3 bases, leaving 16 bases between the germline ends. The CDR3 contains 15 residues. CDR3 residues: CASSQLRGKDYGYTF. CDR3 in DNA: TGTGCCAGCAGCCAGCTTCGAGGGAAGGACTATGGCTACACCTTC.